Following are 3 T cell receptor beta chains from one sample sequenced in a study of regulatory T cells in long-lasting Graves disease. Building the TCR beta libraries relied on iRepertoire HTBI primers, and CDR3 regions underwent Arm-PCR. Using its own MiXCR run on the multiplex PCR reads, TCRdb lists one record per CDR3 protein. This sample carries roughly 450,000 distinct CDR3 sequences, around a fifth of them seen once, and the ten largest clones take less than 15%. Specified time point: persistent/refractory GD, antithyroid drugs over 5 years with positive TRAb. After RNA was extracted from PBMCs, the TCR library was made from it. The specimen was peripheral blood mononuclear cells (PBMCs), collected when the disease was refractory, from a patient treated with antithyroid drugs. The source of these receptors is a female donor with Graves disease.

The table lists this clonotype with a few counts. The chain uses TRBV12-3 or TRBV12-4 and TRBJ2-7; possibly TRBD2 for D (5 bases). CDR3 length: 17 residues. Trimming pared 8 bases from V and 3 bases from J, leaving 26 bases between. This CDR3 reads CASSPLDGRRVFYEQYF. CDR3 DNA: TGTGCCAGCTCACCCCTAGATGGCCGGCGGGTGTTCTACGAGCAGTACTTC.

This clonotype has ten or more counts. CDR3 amino acids: CASSLARTGVYEQYF. In nucleotides, the CDR3 is TGTGCCAGCAGCTTAGCAAGGACAGGGGTCTACGAGCAGTACTTC. This chain uses TRBV11-2 with TRBJ2-7, with 9 positions matching TRBD1. This CDR3 is 15 amino acids long. The V gene end was trimmed by 1 base and the J gene end by 3 bases; junction bases not matched to a gene: 4. The germline gives CDR1 SGHAT, CDR2 FQNNGV.

Comments on this clonotype: The junction and the germline gene differ at one end; a read error may be behind it. The chain couples TRBV20-1 to TRBJ1-6; D uncertain. Germline CDR1 is DFQATT and CDR2 is SNEGSKA (reference sequence). The CDR3 runs 15 residues. The CDR3 loop is CSASFTTDYNSPFHF. In DNA, the CDR3 is TGCAGTGCTAGTTTCACAACAGATTATAATTCACCCTTCCACTTT.